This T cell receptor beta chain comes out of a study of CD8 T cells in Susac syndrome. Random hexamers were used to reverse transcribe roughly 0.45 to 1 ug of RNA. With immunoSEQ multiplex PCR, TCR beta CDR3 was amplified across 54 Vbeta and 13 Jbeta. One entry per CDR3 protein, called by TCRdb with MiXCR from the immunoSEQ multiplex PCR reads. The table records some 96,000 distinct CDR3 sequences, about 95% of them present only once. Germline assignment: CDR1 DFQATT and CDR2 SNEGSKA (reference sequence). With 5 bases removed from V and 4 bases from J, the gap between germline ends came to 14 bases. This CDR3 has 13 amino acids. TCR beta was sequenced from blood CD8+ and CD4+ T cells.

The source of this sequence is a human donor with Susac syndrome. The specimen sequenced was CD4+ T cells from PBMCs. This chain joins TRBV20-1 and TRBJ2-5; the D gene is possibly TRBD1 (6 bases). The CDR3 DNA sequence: TGCAGTGCTCCCAAGACAGGAATAGAGACCCAGTACTTC. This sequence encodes CSAPKTGIETQYF.